This paragraph covers one T cell receptor (beta chain) sequence. Unmatched junction bases numbered 4, after V lost 3 bases and J lost 2 bases. This CDR3 has 14 residues. Germline CDR1 reads DFQATT; CDR2 reads SNEGSKA (reference sequence). Sequenced by immunoSEQ multiplex PCR; TCRdb stores in-frame clones only, minus some. The sample holds fewer than 70,000 clones; roughly nine tenths are singletons and the top ten take 7.5% to 9.5%. The data were taken from a study of blood T cell repertoires in COVID-19. Overall study context: Samples came from the United States, Italy and Spain, spanning acute and convalescent COVID-19.

The clonotype was recovered from a woman in her 70s with active COVID-19. The V gene is TRBV20-1, the J gene TRBJ2-3, with TRBD1 matching 8 bases. The sequenced sample consisted of peripheral blood. The CDR3, as DNA: TGCAGTGCTAGTATGCAGGGGGCCACAGATACGCAGTATTTT. Amino acid sequence: CSASMQGATDTQYF.